The rows below give T cell receptor beta chains drawn from one sample of a study of cytomegalovirus exposure and HLA in healthy donors. Assay used: immunoSEQ multiplex PCR; TCRdb lists only in-frame clones, some missing. This sample has more than 95,000 clones, with 95% to 97% found just once. Sequencing input: PBMCs. The origin of the receptors is a man aged 18 to 29 in good health and CMV-seronegative. Both conserved end residues are part of each CDR3. A D gene is named only where the DNA matches it firmly. Clone size is stated in some rows and not others, as once, few, many or a class when expanded.

DNA: TGCGCCAGCAGCCAAGGCGGGCCAGTTTTAGGTGGCTACACCTTC
CDR3: CASSQGGPVLGGYTF
V: TRBV4-1
size: NA
D: NA
J: TRBJ1-2

DNA: TGTGCCAGCAACGGGGGTAGTAGCTACGAGCAGTACTTC
CDR3: CASNGGSSYEQYF
V: TRBV13
size: NA
D: NA
J: TRBJ2-7

DNA: TGTGCCAGCAGCCAAGACCCGGGACAGGAAGCTTTCTTT
CDR3: CASSQDPGQEAFF
V: TRBV4-2
size: NA
D: TRBD1
J: TRBJ1-1

DNA: TGTGCCTGTAAGGAGGGGTGGGCCAAAAACATTCAGTACTTC
CDR3: CACKEGWAKNIQYF
V: TRBV30
size: NA
D: NA
J: TRBJ2-4

DNA: TGTGCCAGCAGTCCCCTTCCCGGGACAGGGTCCCTCAATCAGCCCCAGCATTTT
CDR3: CASSPLPGTGSLNQPQHF
V: TRBV28
size: once
D: TRBD1
J: TRBJ1-5

DNA: TGTGCCAGCAGTGTAAAAGGGGCTAACAATCAGCCCCAGCATTTT
CDR3: CASSVKGANNQPQHF
V: TRBV2
size: NA
D: NA
J: TRBJ1-5

DNA: TGTGCCAGCAGCGTAGAGAGTAGCGGGAGAAGCACAGATACGCAGTATTTT
CDR3: CASSVESSGRSTDTQYF
V: TRBV9
size: NA
D: TRBD2
J: TRBJ2-3

DNA: TGCGCCAGCAGCCCGGTCCCTAGCGGGGAATTATCCTACAATGAGCAGTTCTTC
CDR3: CASSPVPSGELSYNEQFF
V: TRBV5-1
size: NA
D: TRBD2
J: TRBJ2-1

DNA: TGTGCCAGCAGCTTCGGACTAGCGGGAGGTGATACGCAGTATTTT
CDR3: CASSFGLAGGDTQYF
V: TRBV5-8
size: NA
D: TRBD2
J: TRBJ2-3

DNA: TGCGCCAGAGCAATTGGTTTGAGCGGGAGGGCCTATGAGCAGTTCTTC
CDR3: CARAIGLSGRAYEQFF
V: TRBV5-1
size: NA
D: TRBD2
J: TRBJ2-1

DNA: TGTGCCACCCGAACCTGGGACAAAAGACAAGAGACCCAGTACTTC
CDR3: CATRTWDKRQETQYF
V: TRBV19
size: NA
D: NA
J: TRBJ2-5

DNA: TGTGCCAGCGGTACGGGATCCCTTCCCTCCTACGAGCAGTACTTC
CDR3: CASGTGSLPSYEQYF
V: TRBV7-2
size: NA
D: NA
J: TRBJ2-7

DNA: TGTGCCAGCAGCTTAGGGAAAACAGGGGCAGCTAATGAAAAACTGTTTTTT
CDR3: CASSLGKTGAANEKLFF
V: TRBV7-9
size: NA
D: TRBD1
J: TRBJ1-4

DNA: TGTGCCAGCAGCTTTAAATTGTTACAGGGGGCATCCGGGGAGCTGTTTTTT
CDR3: CASSFKLLQGASGELFF
V: TRBV5-4
size: NA
D: TRBD1
J: TRBJ2-2

DNA: TGTGCCAGCAGCGTAGGGGGACAGGGAATCTCCTACGAGCAGTACTTC
CDR3: CASSVGGQGISYEQYF
V: TRBV9
size: NA
D: TRBD1
J: TRBJ2-7

DNA: TGTGCCAGCACCCAAGTCCAGGGTGGCTACACCTTC
CDR3: CASTQVQGGYTF
V: TRBV6-1
size: NA
D: NA
J: TRBJ1-2

DNA: TGTGCCAGCAGCCCCACCTTTAGACAGGCAGGGGAGACCCAGTACTTC
CDR3: CASSPTFRQAGETQYF
V: TRBV5-4
size: NA
D: NA
J: TRBJ2-5

DNA: TGTGCCAGCGCAGGGGACTACAATGAGCAGTTCTTC
CDR3: CASAGDYNEQFF
V: TRBV5-6
size: NA
D: NA
J: TRBJ2-1

DNA: TGTGCCAGCAGTTTAAACGGGGACTATGGCTACACCTTC
CDR3: CASSLNGDYGYTF
V: TRBV27
size: NA
D: NA
J: TRBJ1-2

DNA: TGTGCCAGCAGCACAACCGGGACAGACTCTGGAAACACCATATATTTT
CDR3: CASSTTGTDSGNTIYF
V: TRBV7-9
size: NA
D: TRBD1
J: TRBJ1-3

DNA: TGCGCCAGCAGCGGGACAGGGATCGACTACGAGCAGTACTTC
CDR3: CASSGTGIDYEQYF
V: TRBV5-1
size: NA
D: TRBD1
J: TRBJ2-7

DNA: TGTGCCAGCCGTACGGGGTCGCAAGAGACCCAGTACTTC
CDR3: CASRTGSQETQYF
V: TRBV6-5
size: NA
D: NA
J: TRBJ2-5

DNA: TGTGCCTGGAGTGGACTAGCCTACCAAGAGACCCAGTACTTC
CDR3: CAWSGLAYQETQYF
V: TRBV30
size: NA
D: TRBD2
J: TRBJ2-5

DNA: TGTGCCAGCAGCGAGCGGGACCCTGCCTACGAGCAGTACTTC
CDR3: CASSERDPAYEQYF
V: TRBV7-8
size: once
D: TRBD2
J: TRBJ2-7

DNA: TGCAGCGTTGATTATACGGGAGGGGCTCGGCAGTTCTTC
CDR3: CSVDYTGGARQFF
V: TRBV29-1
size: NA
D: TRBD2
J: TRBJ2-1

DNA: TGTGCCAGCAGTTACTCCGCGGGAAGGGATCAGCCCCAGCATTTT
CDR3: CASSYSAGRDQPQHF
V: TRBV6-6
size: NA
D: NA
J: TRBJ1-5